This is a list of T cell receptor beta chains from one sample in a study of cytomegalovirus exposure and HLA in healthy donors. TCRdb's copy holds only in-frame clones and misses some; the assay was immunoSEQ multiplex PCR. Of approximately 120,000 clones in the sample, about four fifths were seen once. Sequencing was carried out using PBMCs. The receptors were sampled from a woman between 45 and 65 years old in good health and CMV-seropositive. Each CDR3 is given with its conserved first and last residue. D genes are given only for firm matches.

v_gene: TRBV11-2; d_gene: -; j_gene: TRBJ1-2; CDR3nt: TGTGCCAGCAGCTTAGATGGTGCAGGCTATGGCTACACCTTC; CDR3aa: CASSLDGAGYGYTF
v_gene: TRBV14; d_gene: -; j_gene: TRBJ1-2; CDR3nt: TGTGCCAGCAGCATACAGGGTGCCTATGGCTACACCTTC; CDR3aa: CASSIQGAYGYTF
v_gene: TRBV7-8; d_gene: -; j_gene: TRBJ1-1; CDR3nt: TGTGCCAGCAGCCCCGGGTCGGCTGAAGCTTTCTTT; CDR3aa: CASSPGSAEAFF
v_gene: TRBV29-1; d_gene: TRBD1; j_gene: TRBJ1-1; CDR3nt: TGCAGCGGCCGGACGCTAGGGACAGGAACTGAAGCTTTCTTT; CDR3aa: CSGRTLGTGTEAFF
v_gene: TRBV7-8; d_gene: -; j_gene: TRBJ1-2; CDR3nt: TGTGCCAGCAGCGAGGACATCTATGGCTACACCTTC; CDR3aa: CASSEDIYGYTF
v_gene: TRBV6-6; d_gene: -; j_gene: TRBJ1-4; CDR3nt: TGTGCCAGCAGTTACGGGATGACAGCAACTAATGAAAAACTGTTTTTT; CDR3aa: CASSYGMTATNEKLFF
v_gene: TRBV9; d_gene: TRBD2; j_gene: TRBJ2-3; CDR3nt: TGTGCCAGCAGCTTGCCCCCGGGACTAGCGGGGGGGCCCACAGATACGCAGTATTTT; CDR3aa: CASSLPPGLAGGPTDTQYF
v_gene: TRBV7-6; d_gene: -; j_gene: TRBJ1-1; CDR3nt: TGTGCCAGCAGCTTAGCGGGGACAACTGAAGCTTTCTTT; CDR3aa: CASSLAGTTEAFF
v_gene: TRBV6-5; d_gene: -; j_gene: TRBJ1-2; CDR3nt: TGTGCCAGCAGTCCCCCTGGAGGGAGGGGCTACACCTTC; CDR3aa: CASSPPGGRGYTF
v_gene: TRBV25-1; d_gene: -; j_gene: TRBJ2-1; CDR3nt: TGTGCCAGCATCCCATGGGGAGGAGGATACAATGAGCAGTTCTTC; CDR3aa: CASIPWGGGYNEQFF
v_gene: TRBV11-2; d_gene: -; j_gene: TRBJ2-1; CDR3nt: TGTGCCAGCAGCTCCATAGCGGTGAGCTCCTACAATGAGCAGTTCTTC; CDR3aa: CASSSIAVSSYNEQFF
v_gene: TRBV30; d_gene: TRBD2; j_gene: TRBJ2-1; CDR3nt: TGTGCCTGGAGCCCGGGACTAGCTTACAATGAGCAGTTCTTC; CDR3aa: CAWSPGLAYNEQFF
v_gene: TRBV6-5; d_gene: TRBD1; j_gene: TRBJ1-2; CDR3nt: TGTGCCAGCAGAAGGACAGGGGGCGAAGGCTACACCTTC; CDR3aa: CASRRTGGEGYTF
v_gene: TRBV7-9; d_gene: -; j_gene: TRBJ2-7; CDR3nt: TGTGCCAGCAGCTATCGGACAGACTCCTACGAGCAGTACTTC; CDR3aa: CASSYRTDSYEQYF
v_gene: TRBV27; d_gene: TRBD1; j_gene: TRBJ2-2; CDR3nt: TGTGCCAGCAGTCAACAGGGGATCACCGGGGAGCTGTTTTTT; CDR3aa: CASSQQGITGELFF
v_gene: TRBV5-1; d_gene: TRBD1; j_gene: TRBJ2-5; CDR3nt: TGCGCCAGCAGCTTAACACAGGGGCTTTGGGAGACCCAGTACTTC; CDR3aa: CASSLTQGLWETQYF
v_gene: TRBV27; d_gene: -; j_gene: TRBJ1-2; CDR3nt: TGTGCCAGGCCCCAGGGAAACACTAACTATGGCTACACCTTC; CDR3aa: CARPQGNTNYGYTF